The 26 T cell receptor beta chains below were found in one sample sequenced in a study of beta chain features in type 1 diabetes. Investigators reverse transcribed all isolated RNA, so they sequenced expressed TCRB transcripts. Repertoires were generated with immunoSEQ multiplex PCR, while TCRdb's copy carries only in-frame clones and drops some. This table holds about 230,000 clones, over 8.5% found once. Sequencing was done on a sample of naive CD4+ T cells from blood. The receptors stem from a woman aged 18-30 years in good health.

This clone has a handful of counts. CDR3 protein: CASSVDRAVNTEAFF. The CDR3 DNA is TGCGCCAGCAGCGTGGACAGGGCGGTGAACACTGAAGCTTTCTTT. This sequence joins TRBV5-1 and TRBJ1-1, with 8 positions matching TRBD1. The V and J ends lost 4 bases and 0 bases, in that order; junction bases with no gene match: 5. Germline CDR1 is SGHRS and CDR2 is YFSETQ. CDR3 length: 15 amino acids.

This clone has just a few counts. The chain carries TRBV6-7 and TRBJ2-1; 9 bases fit TRBD1. TRBV6-7 is marked as an open reading frame, function uncertain. The V and J ends lost 7 bases and 1 base, in that order; junction bases with no gene match: 5. CDR3 size: 15 residues. CDR3 nucleotides: TGTGCCAGCACCCCGACAGGGGGGTCCTACAATGAGCAGTTCTTC. Amino acids: CASTPTGGSYNEQFF.

The chain couples TRBV30 to TRBJ1-5, with D uncertain. The CDR3 is 14 amino acids. The V end was cut by 2 bases, the J end by 5 bases, with 13 bases between. Per the germline V gene, CDR1 is GTSNPN and CDR2 is SVGIG (reference sequence). CDR3 sequence reads: CAWSIALLDQPQHF. The DNA of the CDR3 is TGTGCCTGGAGTATAGCACTACTAGATCAGCCCCAGCATTTT.

This clone was seen more than once but under ten times. The J gene is TRBJ2-7, the V gene TRBV5-1, with TRBD2 matching 9 bases. The CDR3 totals 18 residues. V was pared by 1 base and J by 1 base, with 12 bases of the junction left unmatched. Germline CDR1 is SGHRS and CDR2 is YFSETQ. CDR3 residues: CASSLSVAGGPTSYEQYF. The CDR3 DNA follows: TGCGCCAGCAGCTTGTCTGTGGCGGGAGGGCCGACGTCCTACGAGCAGTACTTC.

This clone was picked up a small number of times. The chain recombines TRBV5-1 with TRBJ2-7; tentatively, D is TRBD1 (6 bases). Trimming removed 0 bases from V and 2 bases from J, with 9 bases in between. The length of the CDR3 is 14 residues. Germline V CDR1 and CDR2: SGHRS, YFSETQ. The CDR3: CASSLDRVTYEQYF. The CDR3 nucleotides are TGCGCCAGCAGCTTGGACAGGGTGACCTACGAGCAGTACTTC.

The sample holds many counts of this clone. The genes are TRBV7-2 and TRBJ2-7; 9 bases agree with TRBD1. Germline CDR1 and CDR2: SGHTA and FQGNSA. CDR3 size: 15 residues. Trimming cost V 5 bases and J 3 bases; bases outside gene matches: 8. For the CDR3, the DNA is TGTGCCAGCAGCCTGGGACCGGGACAGGGCTACGAGCAGTACTTC. Its translation is CASSLGPGQGYEQYF.

The V gene is TRBV5-1, the J gene TRBJ1-2; TRBD1 agrees at 8 bases. The trim removed 2 bases at V and 2 bases at J, leaving 11 bases unmatched. CDR3 length: 17 residues. Germline assignment: CDR1 SGHRS and CDR2 YFSETQ. The CDR3 region is CASSFSNGTGRNYGYTF. The CDR3 DNA reads TGCGCCAGCAGCTTCTCCAACGGGACAGGCCGGAACTATGGCTACACCTTC. Variable domain in full (rest from reference TRBV5-1 and TRBJ1-2): KAGVTQTPRYLIKTRGQQVTLSCSPISGHRSVSWYQQTPGQGLQFLFEYFSETQRNKGNFPGRFSGRQFSNSRSEMNVSTLELGDSALYLCASSFSNGTGRNYGYTFGSGTRLTVV.

The sample holds a few counts of this clone. CDR3 nucleotides: TGTGCCAGCAGCACCGGGACTAGCGGTTTCGGGGAGCAGTACTTC. Translated, it gives CASSTGTSGFGEQYF. The chain is built from TRBV5-4 and TRBJ2-7; TRBD2 agrees at 11 bases. The germline V gene has CDR1 SGHNT and CDR2 YYREEE (reference sequence). CDR3 size: 15 residues. V lost 4 bases and J lost 7; bases outside the gene matches: 10.

The chain joins TRBV5-4 to TRBJ1-1; tentatively, D is TRBD1 (5 bases). CDR3 length equals 16 residues. V was cut by 4 bases and J by 1 base, with 17 bases left in between. The germline V gene has CDR1 SGHNT and CDR2 YYREEE (reference sequence). The CDR3 spells CASSPPPTERNTEAFF. The CDR3 DNA reads TGTGCCAGCAGCCCTCCTCCGACAGAGAGGAACACTGAAGCTTTCTTT.

To note about this clone: The sample has other DNA sequences that encode this CDR3 too. The V gene is TRBV25-1, the J gene TRBJ2-5; D not resolved. The CDR3 is 14 amino acids. The V and J ends lost 1 base and 2 bases respectively, with 8 bases between them. Germline assignment: CDR1 MGHDK and CDR2 SYGVNS. CDR3 sequence reads: CASSEFRAQETQYF. DNA for the CDR3: TGTGCCAGCAGTGAATTCCGCGCTCAAGAGACCCAGTACTTC.

This clone was counted a few times. This chain uses TRBV6-1 with TRBJ2-4, with 10 bases aligning to TRBD1. CDR3 length equals 12 residues. V was clipped by 7 bases and J by 8 bases; unmatched bases: 2. Per the germline V gene, CDR1 is MNHNS and CDR2 is SASEGT. This CDR3 is CASKGTGDIQYF. Written as DNA, the CDR3 is TGTGCCAGCAAGGGGACAGGGGACATTCAGTACTTC.

This clone was seen repeatedly, ten times or more. Additional DNA sequences in this sample encode the identical CDR3. The chain recombines TRBV19 with TRBJ1-2, with D uncertain. The CDR3 covers 13 residues. Trimming took 2 bases from V and 8 from J, leaving 12 bases between them. CDR1 LNHDA and CDR2 SQIVND come from the germline V gene (reference sequence). The CDR3 reads CASSILPGSGYTF. The CDR3, as DNA: TGTGCCAGTAGTATATTACCCGGGAGCGGCTACACCTTC.

The V call is TRBV11-3, the J call TRBJ1-1; D is unclear. CDR1 and CDR2 (germline): SGHNT, YENEEA. This CDR3 has 13 amino acids. Deletions cut 3 bases from V and 2 bases from J, with 7 bases between. CDR3 region: CASSFTSNTEAFF. For the CDR3, the DNA is TGTGCCAGCAGCTTTACATCAAACACTGAAGCTTTCTTT.

The rearrangement uses TRBV30 and TRBJ2-7; maybe TRBD2 (6 bases). Trimming stripped 3 bases from V and 6 bases from J, with 15 bases between. CDR1 is GTSNPN and CDR2 is SVGIG in the germline V gene (reference sequence). CDR3 length equals 13 residues. CDR3 nucleotides: TGTGCCTGGAGGGGGCTAGCGCTTGGCGAGCAGTACTTC. Its protein is CAWRGLALGEQYF.

The V call is TRBV9, the J call TRBJ2-1; D not certain. This CDR3 comprises 13 residues. V was pared by 4 bases and J by 9 bases, with 14 bases between. Germline assignment: CDR1 SGDLS and CDR2 YYNGEE. The CDR3 region is CASSPTPSSEQFF. In nucleotides, the CDR3 is TGTGCCAGCAGCCCCACCCCTTCTAGTGAGCAGTTCTTC.

The rearrangement joins TRBV19 to TRBJ1-5; tentative D call: TRBD1 (6 bases). Deletions cut 5 bases from V and 4 bases from J, with 15 bases between. The CDR3 is made up of 15 amino acids. Germline V gene data show CDR1 as LNHDA and CDR2 as SQIVND (reference sequence). In DNA, the CDR3 is TGTGCCAGTAGTCCCCGCAGGGGTGGGAATCAGCCCCAGCATTTT. It specifies CASSPRRGGNQPQHF.

This clone was detected a few times. V is TRBV7-2 and J is TRBJ2-7; 7 positions agree with TRBD2. The CDR3 is 13 residues long. Trimming at V came to 4 bases and at J to 4 bases, leaving 4 bases not matched to a gene. CDR1 SGHTA and CDR2 FQGNSA come from the germline V gene. CDR3 region: CASSSGGFYEQYF. CDR3 coding DNA: TGTGCCAGCAGCTCGGGAGGATTTTACGAGCAGTACTTC.

The V and J genes are TRBV5-1 and TRBJ1-1, with 8 bases that match TRBD1. V trimming: 1 base; J trimming: 0 bases; junction bases outside the gene matches: 8. Looked up from germline, CDR1 is SGHRS and CDR2 is YFSETQ. The CDR3 spans 17 residues. The CDR3: CASSLPVDRGVNTEAFF. The CDR3 coding sequence is TGCGCCAGCAGCTTGCCCGTAGACAGGGGAGTGAACACTGAAGCTTTCTTT.

The V call is TRBV6-1, the J call TRBJ1-1; 7 nucleotides agree with TRBD1. CDR3 length: 14 amino acids. Trimming at V came to 7 bases and at J to 0 bases, leaving 5 bases not matched to a gene. CDR1 is MNHNS, CDR2 SASEGT, per germline. The CDR3 here is CASIMDRLNTEAFF. CDR3 in DNA: TGTGCCAGCATTATGGACAGGTTGAACACTGAAGCTTTCTTT.

The chain employs TRBV7-2 and TRBJ2-2; 14 bases map to TRBD2. Germline V gives CDR1 SGHTA, CDR2 FQGNSA. With V trimmed by 1 base and J by 6 bases, 1 base remained unmatched. The CDR3 totals 16 residues. The CDR3 loop is CASSLEGLAGAGELFF. CDR3 sequence (DNA): TGTGCCAGCAGCTTAGAGGGACTAGCGGGAGCCGGGGAGCTGTTTTTT. Together with reference TRBV7-2 and TRBJ2-2, the CDR3 gives the full variable domain: GAGVSQSPSNKVTEKGKDVELRCDPISGHTALYWYRQSLGQGLEFLIYFQGNSAPDKSGLPSDRFSAERTGGSVSTLTIQRTQQEDSAVYLCASSLEGLAGAGELFFGEGSRLTVL.

This chain connects TRBV7-9 to TRBJ2-1; 13 bases map to TRBD2. This CDR3 is 14 amino acids long. Germline V lookup: CDR1 SEHNR, CDR2 FQNEAQ (reference sequence). With V trimmed by 5 bases and J by 12 bases, 7 bases remained unmatched. The CDR3 coding sequence is TGTGCCAGCAGCACACTAGCGGGGGGGCAAGGGCAGTTCTTC. Its protein is CASSTLAGGQGQFF.

This clone was seen more than once but under ten times. The chain uses TRBV2 and TRBJ2-1, with 9 bases lining up with TRBD2. The CDR3 has 15 amino acids. Losses at the gene ends were 3 bases for V and 4 bases for J; bases not matched to a gene: 4. Per the germline V gene, CDR1 is SNHLY and CDR2 is FYNNEI. The CDR3 spells CASSEGAGGYNEQFF. In DNA form, the CDR3 reads TGTGCCAGCAGTGAGGGCGCGGGGGGGTACAATGAGCAGTTCTTC.

The CDR3 here is CASSPGQGNTEAFF. The CDR3 bases are TGTGCCAGTAGTCCGGGACAGGGAAACACTGAAGCTTTCTTT. The chain combines TRBV19 with TRBJ1-1; 9 bases agree with TRBD1. The germline CDR1 and CDR2 sequences are LNHDA and SQIVND (reference sequence). V lost 5 bases to trimming and J lost 2 bases; unmatched junction nucleotides: 3. This CDR3 spans 14 amino acids.

The chain couples TRBV4-1 to TRBJ2-1; the match to TRBD1 covers 7 bases. The CDR3 sequence is 14 residues long. Germline V gene lookup returns CDR1 MGHRA and CDR2 YSYEKL. V trimming: 3 bases; J trimming: 9 bases; junction bases outside the gene matches: 8. CDR3 amino acids: CASSHPTGPTEQFF. The CDR3, as DNA: TGCGCCAGCAGCCACCCGACAGGGCCTACTGAGCAGTTCTTC.

This chain connects TRBV28 to TRBJ2-5; 12 nucleotides line up with TRBD2. After removal of 2 bases from V and 9 bases from J, the junction contained 1 base not matched to a gene. In germline, CDR1 is MDHEN, CDR2 SYDVKM. The CDR3 extends over 13 amino acids. The CDR3 here is CASSLTSGRSQYF. The CDR3 bases are TGTGCCAGCAGTTTAACTAGCGGGAGGTCCCAGTACTTC.

This clone was seen only a few times. The chain employs TRBV14 and TRBJ2-3; no clear D. The CDR3 runs to 13 residues. Germline V CDR1 and CDR2: SGHDN, FVKESK. Trimming pared 0 bases from V and 2 bases from J, leaving 3 bases between. The CDR3 nucleotides are TGTGCCAGCAGCCAAGACCTCACAGATACGCAGTATTTT. Amino acids: CASSQDLTDTQYF.